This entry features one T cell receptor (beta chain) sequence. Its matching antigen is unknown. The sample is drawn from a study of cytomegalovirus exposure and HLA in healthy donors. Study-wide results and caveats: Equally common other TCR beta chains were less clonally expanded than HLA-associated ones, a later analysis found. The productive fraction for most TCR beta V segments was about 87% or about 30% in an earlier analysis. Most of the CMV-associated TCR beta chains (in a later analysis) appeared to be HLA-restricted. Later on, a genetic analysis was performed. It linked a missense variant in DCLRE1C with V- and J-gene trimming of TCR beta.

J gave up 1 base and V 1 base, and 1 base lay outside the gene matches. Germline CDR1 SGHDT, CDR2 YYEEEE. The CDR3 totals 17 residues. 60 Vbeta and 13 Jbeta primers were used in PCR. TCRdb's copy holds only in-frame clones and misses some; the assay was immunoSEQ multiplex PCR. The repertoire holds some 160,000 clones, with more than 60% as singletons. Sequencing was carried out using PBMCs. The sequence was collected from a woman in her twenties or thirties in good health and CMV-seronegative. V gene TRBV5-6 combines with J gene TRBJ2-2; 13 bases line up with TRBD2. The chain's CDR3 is CASSLRTSGGNTGELFF. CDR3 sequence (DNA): TGTGCCAGCAGCTTGCGGACTAGCGGGGGGAACACCGGGGAGCTGTTTTTT.